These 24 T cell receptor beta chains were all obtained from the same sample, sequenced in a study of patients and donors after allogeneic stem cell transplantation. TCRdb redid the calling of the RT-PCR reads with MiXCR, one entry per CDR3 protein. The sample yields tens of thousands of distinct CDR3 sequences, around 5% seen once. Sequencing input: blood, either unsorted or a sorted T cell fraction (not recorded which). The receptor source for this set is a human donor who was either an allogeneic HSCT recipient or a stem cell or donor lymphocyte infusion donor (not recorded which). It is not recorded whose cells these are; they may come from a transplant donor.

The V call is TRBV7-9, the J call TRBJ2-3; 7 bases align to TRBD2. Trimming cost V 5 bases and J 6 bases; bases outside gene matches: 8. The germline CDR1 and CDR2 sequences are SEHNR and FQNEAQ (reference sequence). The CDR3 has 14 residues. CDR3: CASSPQAGGDTQYF. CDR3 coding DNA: TGTGCCAGCAGCCCCCAGGCCGGGGGGGATACGCAGTATTTT.

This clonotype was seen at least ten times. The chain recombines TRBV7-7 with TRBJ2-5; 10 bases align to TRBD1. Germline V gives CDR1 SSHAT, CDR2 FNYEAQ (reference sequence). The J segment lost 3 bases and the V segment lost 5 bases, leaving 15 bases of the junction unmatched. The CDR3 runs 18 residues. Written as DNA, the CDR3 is TGTGCCAGCAGCCCTAGATGGGGCCCGGACAGGGGGAAAGAGACCCAGTACTTC. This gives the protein CASSPRWGPDRGKETQYF.

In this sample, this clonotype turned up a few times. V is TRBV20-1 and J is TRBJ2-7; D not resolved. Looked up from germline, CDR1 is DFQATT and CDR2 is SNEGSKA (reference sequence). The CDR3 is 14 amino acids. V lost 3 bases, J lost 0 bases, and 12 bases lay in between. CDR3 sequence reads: CSASLPGPSYEQYF. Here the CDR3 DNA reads TGCAGTGCTAGCCTTCCTGGTCCCTCCTACGAGCAGTACTTC.

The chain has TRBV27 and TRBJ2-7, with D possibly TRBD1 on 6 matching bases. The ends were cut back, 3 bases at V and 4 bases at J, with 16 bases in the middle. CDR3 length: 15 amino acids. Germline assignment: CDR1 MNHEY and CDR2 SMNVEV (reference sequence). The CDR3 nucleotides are TGTGCCAGCAGTTTTTGGGGGCAGTCTGGGTACGAGCAGTACTTC. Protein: CASSFWGQSGYEQYF.

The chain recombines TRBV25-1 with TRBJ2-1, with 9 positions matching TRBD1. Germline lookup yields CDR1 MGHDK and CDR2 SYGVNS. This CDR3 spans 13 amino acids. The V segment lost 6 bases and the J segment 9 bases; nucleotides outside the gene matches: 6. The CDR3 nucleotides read TGTGCCAGCAGCAAACAGGGGGCGCGTGAGCAGTTCTTC. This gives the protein CASSKQGAREQFF.

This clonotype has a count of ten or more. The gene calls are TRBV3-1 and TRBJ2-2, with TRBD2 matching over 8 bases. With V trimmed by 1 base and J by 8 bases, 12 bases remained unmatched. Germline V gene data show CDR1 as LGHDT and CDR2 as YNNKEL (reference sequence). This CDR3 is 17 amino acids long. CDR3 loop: CASSQGLAGGESGELFF. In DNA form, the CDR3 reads TGTGCCAGCAGCCAAGGCCTGGCCGGGGGGGAATCAGGGGAGCTGTTTTTT.

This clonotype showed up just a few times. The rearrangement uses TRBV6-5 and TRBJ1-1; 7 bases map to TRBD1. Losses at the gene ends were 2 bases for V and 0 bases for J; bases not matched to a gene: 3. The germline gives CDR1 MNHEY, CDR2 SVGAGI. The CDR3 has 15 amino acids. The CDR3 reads CASSYLRGMNTEAFF. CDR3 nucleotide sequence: TGTGCCAGCAGTTACCTCAGGGGGATGAACACTGAAGCTTTCTTT.

The CDR3, as DNA: TGCGCCAGCAGCTTGTGGGGGCAGGTTGGCGAGACCCAGTACTTC. Its protein is CASSLWGQVGETQYF. V usage is TRBV5-1 and J usage is TRBJ2-5, with a tentative D call TRBD1 (6 bases). V lost 1 base and J lost 5, with 15 bases in between. The CDR3 sequence is 15 residues long. CDR1 SGHRS and CDR2 YFSETQ come from the germline V gene.

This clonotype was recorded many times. The CDR3 spells CASSSPTGREQYF. The CDR3, as DNA: TGTGCCAGCAGCTCACCCACAGGGAGGGAGCAGTACTTC. The rearrangement uses TRBV7-2 and TRBJ2-7; the D call may be TRBD1 or TRBD2 (6 bases each). Germline lookup yields CDR1 SGHTA and CDR2 FQGNSA. The CDR3 spans 13 residues. The ends were cut back, 4 bases at V and 7 bases at J, with 14 bases in the middle.

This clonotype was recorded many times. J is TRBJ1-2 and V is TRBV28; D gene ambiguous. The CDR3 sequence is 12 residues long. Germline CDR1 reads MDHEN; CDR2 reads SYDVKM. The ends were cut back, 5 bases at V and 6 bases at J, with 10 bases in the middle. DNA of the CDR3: TGTGCCAGCAGTCGTCAGCCCCATGGCTACACCTTC. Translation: CASSRQPHGYTF.

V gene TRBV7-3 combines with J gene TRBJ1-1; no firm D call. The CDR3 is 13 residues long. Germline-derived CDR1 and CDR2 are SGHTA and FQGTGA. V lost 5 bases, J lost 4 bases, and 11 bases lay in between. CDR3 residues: CASSRTGRTEAFF. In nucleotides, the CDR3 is TGTGCCAGCAGCCGGACGGGTCGCACTGAAGCTTTCTTT.

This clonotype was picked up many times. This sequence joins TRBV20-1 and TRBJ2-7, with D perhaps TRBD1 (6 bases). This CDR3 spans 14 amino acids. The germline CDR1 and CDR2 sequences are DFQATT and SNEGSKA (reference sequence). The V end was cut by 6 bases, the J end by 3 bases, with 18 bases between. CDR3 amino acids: CSARTGNLGYEQYF. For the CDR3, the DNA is TGCAGTGCAAGAACAGGGAACCTAGGCTACGAGCAGTACTTC.

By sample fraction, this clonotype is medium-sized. This CDR3 is CASSDIGTYEQYF. As DNA, the CDR3 is TGCGCCAGCAGTGACATCGGCACCTACGAGCAGTACTTC. The rearrangement links TRBV10-2 to TRBJ2-7; D call uncertain. The CDR3 length is 13 residues. The ends were cut back, 3 bases at V and 2 bases at J, with 8 bases in the middle. Germline CDR1 reads WSHSY; CDR2 reads SAAADI.

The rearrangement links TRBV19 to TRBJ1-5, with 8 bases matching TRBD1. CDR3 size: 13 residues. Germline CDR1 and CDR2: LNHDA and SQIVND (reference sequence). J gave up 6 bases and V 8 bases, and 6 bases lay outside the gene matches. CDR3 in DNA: TGTGCCAGTGGACAGGGTAAGGGTCAGCCCCAGCATTTT. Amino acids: CASGQGKGQPQHF.

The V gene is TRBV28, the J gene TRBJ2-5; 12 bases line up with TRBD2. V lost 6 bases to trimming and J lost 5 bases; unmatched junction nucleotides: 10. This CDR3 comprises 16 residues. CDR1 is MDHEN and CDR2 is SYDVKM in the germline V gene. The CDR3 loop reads CASSESSGRAGETQYF. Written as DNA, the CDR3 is TGTGCCAGCAGCGAGTCTAGCGGGAGGGCCGGGGAGACCCAGTACTTC.

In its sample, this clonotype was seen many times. CDR3 region: CASSLVAGGVETQYF. The CDR3 DNA reads TGTGCCAGCAGTTTAGTAGCGGGAGGGGTAGAGACCCAGTACTTC. The chain has TRBV28 and TRBJ2-5; TRBD2 matches at 11 bases. Germline trimming cut 2 bases from V and 4 bases from J; bases unmatched to any gene: 3. Looked up from germline, CDR1 is MDHEN and CDR2 is SYDVKM. The CDR3 is made up of 15 amino acids.

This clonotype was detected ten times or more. The DNA of the CDR3 is TGTGCCAGTAGTACCTACCGGGAGCCCGTAGAGACCCAGTACTTC. The encoded protein is CASSTYREPVETQYF. This sequence joins TRBV19 and TRBJ2-5; a possible D gene is TRBD2 (6 bases). V lost 4 bases and J 4 bases, leaving 16 bases between the germline ends. In germline, CDR1 is LNHDA, CDR2 SQIVND (reference sequence). The CDR3 spans 15 residues.

The CDR3 DNA reads TGCAGTGCTCCTAGACGGGAACTTGAGGCTGAAGCTTTCTTT. It translates to CSAPRRELEAEAFF. The rearrangement joins TRBV20-1 to TRBJ1-1; no clear D gene. With 5 bases removed from V and 6 bases from J, the gap between germline ends came to 19 bases. There are 14 residues in the CDR3. The V gene's germline CDR1 is DFQATT and CDR2 SNEGSKA (reference sequence).

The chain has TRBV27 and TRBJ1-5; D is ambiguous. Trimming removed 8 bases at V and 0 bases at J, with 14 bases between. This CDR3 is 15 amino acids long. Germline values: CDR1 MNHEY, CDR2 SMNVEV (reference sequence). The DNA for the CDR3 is TGTGCCAGCCGCCCGGACGGGTATAGCAATCAGCCCCAGCATTTT. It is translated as CASRPDGYSNQPQHF.

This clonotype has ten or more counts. The DNA of the CDR3 is TGTGCCAGCAGTTACTGGACTGCGGGGTCCCTGACAGCTTTCTTT. This translates into CASSYWTAGSLTAFF. The genes are TRBV6-5 and TRBJ1-1, with D uncertain. Germline V CDR1 and CDR2: MNHEY, SVGAGI. The ends were cut back, 1 base at V and 10 bases at J, with 19 bases in the middle. The CDR3 runs 15 residues.

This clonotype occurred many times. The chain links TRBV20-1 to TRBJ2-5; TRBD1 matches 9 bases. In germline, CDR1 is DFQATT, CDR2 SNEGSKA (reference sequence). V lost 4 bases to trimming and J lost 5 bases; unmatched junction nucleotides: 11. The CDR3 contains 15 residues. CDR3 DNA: TGCAGTGCTAACCCGAGGACAGGGGAGGGGGAGACCCAGTACTTC. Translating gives CSANPRTGEGETQYF.

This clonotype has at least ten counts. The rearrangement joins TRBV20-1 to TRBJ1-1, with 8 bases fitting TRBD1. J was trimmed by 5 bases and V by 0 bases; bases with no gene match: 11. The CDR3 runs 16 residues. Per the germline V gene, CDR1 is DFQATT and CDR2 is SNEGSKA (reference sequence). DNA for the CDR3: TGCAGTGCTAGAGATTTCCAGGGGGCCCCGGGGACTGAAGCTTTCTTT. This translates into CSARDFQGAPGTEAFF.

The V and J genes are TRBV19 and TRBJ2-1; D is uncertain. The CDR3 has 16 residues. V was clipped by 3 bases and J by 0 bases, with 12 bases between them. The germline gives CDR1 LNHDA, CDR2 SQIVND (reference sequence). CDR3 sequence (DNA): TGTGCCAGTAGTATTTCGGTGGGTCGCTCCTACAATGAGCAGTTCTTC. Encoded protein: CASSISVGRSYNEQFF.

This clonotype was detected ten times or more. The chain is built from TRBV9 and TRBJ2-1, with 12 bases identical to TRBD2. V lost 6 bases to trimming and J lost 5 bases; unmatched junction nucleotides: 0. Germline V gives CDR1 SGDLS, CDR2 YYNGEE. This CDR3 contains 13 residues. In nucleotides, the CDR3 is TGTGCCAGCACTAGCGGGGGGGACAATGAGCAGTTCTTC. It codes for CASTSGGDNEQFF.